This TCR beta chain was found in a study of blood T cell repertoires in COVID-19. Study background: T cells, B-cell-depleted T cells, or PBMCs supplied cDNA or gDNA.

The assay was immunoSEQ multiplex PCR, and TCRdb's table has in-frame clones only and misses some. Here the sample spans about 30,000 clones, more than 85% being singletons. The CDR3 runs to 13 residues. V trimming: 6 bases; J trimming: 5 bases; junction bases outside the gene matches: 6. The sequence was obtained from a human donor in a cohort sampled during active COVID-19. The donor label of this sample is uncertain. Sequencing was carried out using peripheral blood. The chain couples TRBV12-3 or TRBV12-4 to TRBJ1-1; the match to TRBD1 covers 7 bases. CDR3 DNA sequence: TGTGCCAGCAGACTAGGGGGCGGAACTGAAGCTTTCTTT. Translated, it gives CASRLGGGTEAFF.